These 23 T cell receptor beta chains were sequenced from one sample in a study of T cells after yellow fever vaccination. TCRdb analysed the 5' RACE reads with MiXCR anew, one entry per CDR3 protein. The data show 340,000 or so distinct CDR3 sequences, about an eighth seen once. Sequenced here: CD4+ T cells sorted from PBMCs, sampled 15 days after the yellow fever booster vaccination. Receptors originate from a man aged 18 to 35 who received the YFV17D yellow fever vaccine.

The CDR3 coding sequence is TGTGCCAGCAGTTTAATCCAGGGCTCTGAAGCTTTCTTT. Translation gives CASSLIQGSEAFF. The chain joins TRBV12-3 or TRBV12-4 to TRBJ1-1, with a possible D match to TRBD1 (5 bases). This CDR3 is built from 13 residues. Deletions cut 2 bases from V and 6 bases from J, with 10 bases between.

This clonotype was seen a few times. V is TRBV5-1 and J is TRBJ2-5; the match to TRBD1 covers 9 bases. Germline CDR1 is SGHRS and CDR2 is YFSETQ. The junction had 20 bases not matched to a gene; V was cut back by 4 bases and J by 7 bases. CDR3 size: 18 residues. The CDR3 is CASSPTGGLTSLLVTQYF. Here the CDR3 DNA reads TGCGCCAGCAGCCCCACAGGGGGCCTCACATCCCTCTTAGTGACCCAGTACTTC. The full variable domain, rest sourced from reference TRBV5-1 and TRBJ2-5, is KAGVTQTPRYLIKTRGQQVTLSCSPISGHRSVSWYQQTPGQGLQFLFEYFSETQRNKGNFPGRFSGRQFSNSRSEMNVSTLELGDSALYLCASSPTGGLTSLLVTQYFGPGTRLLVL.

The chain couples TRBV28 to TRBJ2-7; 10 nucleotides line up with TRBD2. Germline trimming cut 6 bases from V and 4 bases from J; bases unmatched to any gene: 0. The CDR3 contains 12 residues. Germline V gene data show CDR1 as MDHEN and CDR2 as SYDVKM. The CDR3 sequence is CASRTSGYEQYV. The CDR3 bases are TGTGCCAGCAGGACTAGCGGGTACGAGCAGTACGTC.

This clonotype was counted a few times. This chain uses TRBV20-1 with TRBJ2-1, with 8 bases lining up with TRBD2. The CDR3 length is 15 residues. V lost 0 bases to trimming and J lost 3 bases; unmatched junction nucleotides: 4. The germline CDR1 and CDR2 sequences are DFQATT and SNEGSKA (reference sequence). CDR3 in DNA: TGCAGTGCTAGAGATCTGCGGGGGGACTACAATGAGCAGTTCTTC. This encodes CSARDLRGDYNEQFF.

The J gene is TRBJ1-3, the V gene TRBV4-3; D may be TRBD1 (6 bases). Trimming shortened V by 4 bases and J by 2 bases, and 12 bases separated the two germline ends. This CDR3 spans 15 amino acids. Germline lookup yields CDR1 LGHNA and CDR2 YSLEER. CDR3 sequence (DNA): TGCGCCAGCAGCCGGTACAGGGAAGCTGGAAACACCATATATTTT. The encoded protein is CASSRYREAGNTIYF.

This clonotype was seen more than once but under ten times. This chain uses TRBV6-6 with TRBJ2-7; 9 bases match TRBD2. The trim removed 5 bases at V and 2 bases at J, leaving 7 bases unmatched. Germline-derived CDR1 and CDR2 are MNHNY and SVGAGI (reference sequence). The CDR3 sequence is 15 residues long. CDR3 sequence: CASSPGLARTYEQYV. CDR3 coding DNA: TGTGCCAGCAGTCCCGGACTAGCGAGGACCTACGAGCAGTACGTC.

The gene calls are TRBV30 and TRBJ1-1; no definite D call. The V end lost 3 bases, the J end lost 1 base, and 18 bases lay between the germline ends. Germline V gives CDR1 GTSNPN, CDR2 SVGIG (reference sequence). This CDR3 is built from 16 residues. In nucleotides, the CDR3 is TGTGCCTGGAGCCCAAAATGGGCAGGTACGAACACTGAAGCTTTCTTT. Translated: CAWSPKWAGTNTEAFF.

A remark on this clonotype: Sequence at one end of the junction differs from germline and may be a read error. The chain is built from TRBV5-1 and TRBJ1-2, with a weak D call TRBD1 (6 bases). The CDR3 totals 13 residues. The germline V gene has CDR1 SGHRS and CDR2 YFSETQ. The CDR3 coding sequence is TGCGCCAGAAGCTTGGAAGGAGGGGGAGGCTACACCTTC. Its protein is CARSLEGGGGYTF.

This clonotype occurred many times. J is TRBJ2-2 and V is TRBV20-1; possibly TRBD2 for D (6 bases). The CDR3 sequence is 15 residues long. Germline CDR1 is DFQATT and CDR2 is SNEGSKA (reference sequence). V was trimmed by 0 bases and J by 3 bases, leaving 11 bases between them. As DNA, the CDR3 is TGCAGTGCTAGAGATCTAGGGGAGGACACCGGGGAGCTGTTTTTT. Protein: CSARDLGEDTGELFF.

This clonotype was seen more than once but under ten times. The chain combines TRBV28 with TRBJ2-7; 9 nucleotides align to TRBD2. CDR3 length: 14 residues. Per the germline V gene, CDR1 is MDHEN and CDR2 is SYDVKM. V lost 7 bases, J lost 3 bases, and 7 bases stayed unmatched. CDR3 coding DNA: TGTGCCAGCACGCGTACTAGCGGGCGCTACGAGCAGTACTTC. It is translated as CASTRTSGRYEQYF. Looking up the rest from reference TRBV28 and TRBJ2-7 gives the full variable domain: DVKVTQSSRYLVKRTGEKVFLECVQDMDHENMFWYRQDPGLGLRLIYFSYDVKMKEKGDIPEGYSVSREKKERFSLILESASTNQTSMYLCASTRTSGRYEQYFGPGTRLTVT.

This clonotype came up a few times. This chain joins TRBV24-1 and TRBJ1-1; possibly TRBD1 for D (5 bases). CDR3 size: 12 residues. V lost 4 bases and J lost 7, with 9 bases in between. The germline V gene has CDR1 KGHDR and CDR2 SFDVKD. The CDR3 here is CATSEDTGEAFF. The CDR3, as DNA: TGTGCCACCAGTGAGGACACAGGTGAAGCTTTCTTT.

CDR3 sequence reads: CASSPGQAADTQYF. The CDR3, as DNA: TGTGCCAGCAGTCCGGGACAGGCCGCAGATACGCAGTATTTT. The chain has TRBV7-2 and TRBJ2-3; 8 bases agree with TRBD1. V dropped 6 bases and J dropped 4; count of bases not matched to a gene: 6. The CDR3 has 14 amino acids. The V gene's germline CDR1 is SGHTA and CDR2 FQGNSA.

Only a few counts were recorded for this clonotype. V is TRBV12-3 or TRBV12-4 and J is TRBJ1-6; the D is unclear. This CDR3 has 14 residues. Trimming stripped 1 base from V and 8 bases from J, with 9 bases between. CDR3 amino acids: CASSLGPPDSPLHF. The CDR3 DNA reads TGTGCCAGCAGTTTAGGTCCCCCGGATTCACCCCTCCACTTT.

This chain connects TRBV7-2 to TRBJ1-5; 11 positions match TRBD1. Germline trimming cut 6 bases from V and 7 bases from J; bases unmatched to any gene: 5. CDR3 length: 14 residues. The germline V gene encodes CDR1 SGHTA and CDR2 FQGNSA. The DNA for the CDR3 is TGTGCCAGCAGGGCCCGGACAGGGGGCCAGCCCCAGCATTTT. This gives the protein CASRARTGGQPQHF. The variable domain in full, with the rest retrieved from reference TRBV7-2 and TRBJ1-5, is GAGVSQSPSNKVTEKGKDVELRCDPISGHTALYWYRQSLGQGLEFLIYFQGNSAPDKSGLPSDRFSAERTGGSVSTLTIQRTQQEDSAVYLCASRARTGGQPQHFGDGTRLSIL.

This clonotype was seen only a few times. The chain has TRBV16 and TRBJ2-7; TRBD1 aligns across 8 bases. The CDR3 consists of 14 residues. The V and J ends lost 0 bases and 6 bases, in that order; junction bases with no gene match: 4. Germline loops: CDR1 KGHSY, CDR2 FQNENV. The CDR3 loop is CASSQSQGAGEQYF. In nucleotides, the CDR3 is TGTGCCAGCAGCCAATCCCAGGGGGCGGGCGAGCAGTACTTC.

The chain employs TRBV5-6 and TRBJ2-3; a possible D gene is TRBD2 (5 bases). Germline V gene data show CDR1 as SGHDT and CDR2 as YYEEEE. Trimming left V 5 bases short and J 1 base short, with 17 bases between. This CDR3 has 16 residues. The CDR3 coding sequence is TGTGCCAGCAGTTTCCAGCCCCGGCGGGGCACAGATACGCAGTATTTT. It translates to CASSFQPRRGTDTQYF.

The sample holds a few counts of this clonotype. This chain uses TRBV20-1 with TRBJ2-1, with D perhaps matching TRBD1 (6 bases). Germline V lookup: CDR1 DFQATT, CDR2 SNEGSKA (reference sequence). This CDR3 region has 12 residues. V lost 4 bases, J lost 5 bases, and 9 bases lay in between. The chain's CDR3 is CSANGQNNEQFF. The CDR3 coding sequence is TGCAGTGCTAATGGACAGAACAATGAGCAGTTCTTC.

This clonotype was counted ten times or more. V and J are TRBV5-1 and TRBJ1-2; TRBD1 is a possible D gene (5 bases). V was clipped by 1 base and J by 8 bases, with 15 bases between them. CDR1 is SGHRS and CDR2 is YFSETQ in the germline V gene. This CDR3 has 14 amino acids. CDR3 coding DNA: TGCGCCAGCAGCTTGTCAGGGTATGGTCAAGGCTACACCTTC. Amino acid sequence: CASSLSGYGQGYTF.

The V and J genes are TRBV4-1 and TRBJ1-5; the D gene is possibly TRBD1 (5 bases). Trimming cost V 1 base and J 3 bases, with 7 bases left between them. Germline values: CDR1 MGHRA, CDR2 YSYEKL. CDR3 length: 14 residues. The CDR3 here is CASSQAGHNQPQHF. The DNA for the CDR3 is TGCGCCAGCAGCCAAGCAGGGCACAATCAGCCCCAGCATTTT.

The CDR3 region has the DNA TGTGCCAGCACCTCCACAGGGAACATTCAGTACTTC. It translates to CASTSTGNIQYF. The rearrangement uses TRBV7-2 and TRBJ2-4, with a tentative D call TRBD1 (6 bases). With 7 bases removed from V and 7 bases from J, the gap between germline ends came to 11 bases. This CDR3 is 12 amino acids long. CDR1 is SGHTA, CDR2 FQGNSA, per germline.

Only a few counts were recorded for this clonotype. The CDR3 sequence: CASSSLHEQFF. The CDR3 nucleotides are TGCGCCAGCAGCTCCCTCCATGAGCAGTTCTTC. The V gene is TRBV5-1, the J gene TRBJ2-1; D ambiguous. The CDR3 runs to 11 residues. V was trimmed by 3 bases and J by 8 bases, leaving 6 bases between them. CDR1 is SGHRS, CDR2 YFSETQ, per germline.

The chain carries TRBV12-3 or TRBV12-4 and TRBJ1-1; D is unclear. V was cut by 6 bases and J by 5 bases, with 13 bases left in between. CDR3 size: 13 residues. For the CDR3, the DNA is TGTGCCAGCAGGTCAGGACGAAATACTGAAGCTTTCTTT. Amino acids: CASRSGRNTEAFF.

This clonotype showed up just a few times. A read error may produce the germline difference seen at one junction end. V is TRBV5-5 and J is TRBJ2-7; D is unresolved. Germline CDR1 reads SGHKS; CDR2 reads YYEKEE (reference sequence). The CDR3 consists of 8 residues. CDR3 amino acids: CASSLFDF. CDR3 bases: TGTGCCAGCAGCTTATTCGACTTC.